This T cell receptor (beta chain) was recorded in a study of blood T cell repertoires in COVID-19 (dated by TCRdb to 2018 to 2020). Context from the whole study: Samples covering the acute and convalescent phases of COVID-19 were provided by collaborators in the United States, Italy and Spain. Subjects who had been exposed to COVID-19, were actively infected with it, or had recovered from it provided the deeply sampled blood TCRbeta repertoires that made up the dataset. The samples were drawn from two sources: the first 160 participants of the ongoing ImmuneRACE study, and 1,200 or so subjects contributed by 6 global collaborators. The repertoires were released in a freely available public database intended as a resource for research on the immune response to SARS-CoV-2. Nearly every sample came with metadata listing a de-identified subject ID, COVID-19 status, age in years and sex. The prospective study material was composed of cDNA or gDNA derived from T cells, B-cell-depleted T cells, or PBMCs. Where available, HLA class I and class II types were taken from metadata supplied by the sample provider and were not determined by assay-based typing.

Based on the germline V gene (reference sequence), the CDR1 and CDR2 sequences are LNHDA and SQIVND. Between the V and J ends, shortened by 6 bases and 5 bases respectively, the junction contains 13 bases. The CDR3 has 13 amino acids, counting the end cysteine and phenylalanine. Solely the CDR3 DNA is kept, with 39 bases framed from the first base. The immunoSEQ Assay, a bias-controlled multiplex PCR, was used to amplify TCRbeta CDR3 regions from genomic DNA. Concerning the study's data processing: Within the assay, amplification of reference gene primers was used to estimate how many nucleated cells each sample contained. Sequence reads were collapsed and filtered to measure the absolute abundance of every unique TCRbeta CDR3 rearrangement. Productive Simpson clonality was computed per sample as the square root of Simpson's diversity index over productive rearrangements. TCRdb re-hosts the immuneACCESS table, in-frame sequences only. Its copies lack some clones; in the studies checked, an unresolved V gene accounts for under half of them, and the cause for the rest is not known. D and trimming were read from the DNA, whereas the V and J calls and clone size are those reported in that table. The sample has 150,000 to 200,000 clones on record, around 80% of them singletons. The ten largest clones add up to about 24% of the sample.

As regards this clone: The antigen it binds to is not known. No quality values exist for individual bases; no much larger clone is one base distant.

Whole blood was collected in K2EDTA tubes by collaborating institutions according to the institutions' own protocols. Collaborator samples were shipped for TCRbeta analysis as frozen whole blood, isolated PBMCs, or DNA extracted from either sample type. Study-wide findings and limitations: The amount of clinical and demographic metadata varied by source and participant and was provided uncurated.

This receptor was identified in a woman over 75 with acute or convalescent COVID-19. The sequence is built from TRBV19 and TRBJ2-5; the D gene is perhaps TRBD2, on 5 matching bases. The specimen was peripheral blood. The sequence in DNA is TGTGCCAGTAGAGGACGGGGTGGGGAGACCCAGTACTTC. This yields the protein CASRGRGGETQYF.